Listed below are T cell receptor beta chains from one sample, sequenced in a study of human T cells and chemical hapten exposure. A single record per CDR3 protein comes from TCRdb applying MiXCR to the RACE reads. The table has tens of thousands of distinct CDR3 sequences, about 8% seen once. The starting material was whole blood, obtained in connection with sensitization to the hapten diphenylcyclopropenone (DPC). The origin of the receptors is a woman aged 50 to 60 with alopecia areata. Some clones in this sample may be carry-over from other donors' samples. Each CDR3 is given with its conserved first and last residue. D genes are given only for firm matches. Rows give clone size only sometimes, using once, few, many, or a class for an expanded clone.

J: TRBJ1-5; size: -; V: TRBV12-3/TRBV12-4; D: -; DNA: TGTGCCAGCAGTTTACAGGAACAGCCCCAGCATTTT; CDR3: CASSLQEQPQHF
J: TRBJ1-5; size: -; V: TRBV14; D: -; DNA: TGTGCCAGCAGCCAAAAGGGAAGCAATCAGCCCCAGCATTTT; CDR3: CASSQKGSNQPQHF
J: TRBJ2-7; size: few; V: TRBV12-3/TRBV12-4; D: TRBD2; DNA: TGTGCCAGCAGCAAACTAGCGGGGGGTTCCTACGAGCAGTACTTC; CDR3: CASSKLAGGSYEQYF
J: TRBJ1-1; size: few; V: TRBV12-3/TRBV12-4; D: -; DNA: TGTGCCAGCAGGGACGGGAAGCAACAATTCGGCACTGAAGCTTTCTTT; CDR3: CASRDGKQQFGTEAFF
J: TRBJ1-1; size: many; V: TRBV27; D: -; DNA: TGTGCCAGCAGTACGGTGAACACTGAAGCTTTCTTT; CDR3: CASSTVNTEAFF
J: TRBJ1-4; size: -; V: TRBV13; D: -; DNA: TGTGCCAGCAGCTCCGGATCGGGTCGTGAAAAACTGTTTTTT; CDR3: CASSSGSGREKLFF
J: TRBJ1-4; size: many; V: TRBV6-5; D: -; DNA: TGTGCCAGCAGTCGCCAGGGCATCAATAATGAAAAACTGTTTTTT; CDR3: CASSRQGINNEKLFF
J: TRBJ1-6; size: -; V: TRBV5-1; D: TRBD1; DNA: TGCGCCAGCAGGCTTGGGACAGTTGATAATTCACCCCTCCACTTT; CDR3: CASRLGTVDNSPLHF
J: TRBJ1-1; size: few; V: TRBV4-2; D: TRBD1; DNA: TGTGCCAGCAGCCGACAGGGAAAGGAAGCTTTCTTT; CDR3: CASSRQGKEAFF
J: TRBJ1-1; size: many; V: TRBV21-1; D: -; DNA: TGTGCCAGCAGCAAAGGCCCGTGGAACACTGAAGCTTTCTTT; CDR3: CASSKGPWNTEAFF